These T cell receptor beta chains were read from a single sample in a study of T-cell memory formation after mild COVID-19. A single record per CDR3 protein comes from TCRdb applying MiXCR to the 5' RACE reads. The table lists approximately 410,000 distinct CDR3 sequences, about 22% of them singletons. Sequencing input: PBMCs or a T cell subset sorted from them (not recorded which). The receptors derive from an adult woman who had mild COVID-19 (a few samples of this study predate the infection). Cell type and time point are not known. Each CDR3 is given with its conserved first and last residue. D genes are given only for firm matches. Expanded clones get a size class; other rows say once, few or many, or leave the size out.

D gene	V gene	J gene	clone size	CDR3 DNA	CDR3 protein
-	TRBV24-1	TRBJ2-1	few	TGTGCCACCAGTGATAATCAGGGGAATGAGCAGTTCTTC	CATSDNQGNEQFF
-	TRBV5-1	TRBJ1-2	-	TGCGCCAGCGGCAAAGGGGACACAGGCAACTATGGCTACACCTTC	CASGKGDTGNYGYTF
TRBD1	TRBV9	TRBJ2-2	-	TGTGCCAGCAGCATCCGGGACAGGAGCGTCAAAGAGAACACCGGGGAGCTGTTTTTT	CASSIRDRSVKENTGELFF
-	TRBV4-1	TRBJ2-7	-	TGCGCCAGCAGCCAAGACGGCATCGGACAGACCTCCTACGAGCAGTACTTC	CASSQDGIGQTSYEQYF
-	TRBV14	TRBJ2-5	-	TGTGCCAGCAGCCCAGACCTGGGTTGGGAGACCCAGTACTTC	CASSPDLGWETQYF
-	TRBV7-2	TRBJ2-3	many	TGTGCCAGCAGCTCCCCTAGCGAAGGGCAGTATTTT	CASSSPSEGQYF
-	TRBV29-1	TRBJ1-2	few	TGCAGCGTTGGCCGGGACAACGAATTCTATGGCTACACCTTC	CSVGRDNEFYGYTF
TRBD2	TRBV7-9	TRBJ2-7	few	TGTGCCAGCAGCGGGGGGGTAATGTACGAGCAGTACTTC	CASSGGVMYEQYF
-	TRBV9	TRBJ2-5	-	TGTGCCAGCAGCGTAGAGAGCGCACAAGAGACCCAGTACTTC	CASSVESAQETQYF
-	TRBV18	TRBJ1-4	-	TGTGCCAGCTCACCATACAGTAATCAGGAAAAACTGTTTTTT	CASSPYSNQEKLFF
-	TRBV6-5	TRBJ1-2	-	TGTGCCAGCAGTTCGACCTTTGGCCGGGACCACTTTGGCTACACCTTC	CASSSTFGRDHFGYTF
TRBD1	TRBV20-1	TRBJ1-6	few	TGCAGTGCGGTCCCTGGGGGACAGTATAATTCACCCCTCCACTTT	CSAVPGGQYNSPLHF
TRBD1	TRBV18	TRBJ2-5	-	TGTGCCAGCTCACCGGGGACAGGTAGCCAAGAGACCCAGTACTTC	CASSPGTGSQETQYF
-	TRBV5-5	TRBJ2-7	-	TGTGCCAGCAGCTCGGGACCTACGAGCTCCTACGAGCAGTACTTC	CASSSGPTSSYEQYF
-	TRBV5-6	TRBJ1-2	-	TGTGCCAGCAGCTGGGGAGCGGCAAACTATGGCTACACCTTC	CASSWGAANYGYTF
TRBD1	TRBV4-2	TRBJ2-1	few	TGTGCCAGCAGCCACCAGGGGGCTGGTCACAATGAGCAGTTCTTC	CASSHQGAGHNEQFF
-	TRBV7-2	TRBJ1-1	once	TGTGCCAGCAGCTCCCAGTTACTGAACACTGAAGCTTTCTTT	CASSSQLLNTEAFF
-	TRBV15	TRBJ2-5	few	TGTGCCACCAGCAGACCTACCTCGCAGGGGCAAGAGACCCAGTACTTC	CATSRPTSQGQETQYF
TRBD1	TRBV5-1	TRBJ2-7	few	TGCGCCAGCAGCTTGGCAGGGGGCTTAACATCGACTGGCGAGCAGTACTTC	CASSLAGGLTSTGEQYF
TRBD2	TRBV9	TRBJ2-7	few	TGTGCCAGCAGCGTCGCTAGCGGGATGGCGTACGAGCAGTACTTC	CASSVASGMAYEQYF
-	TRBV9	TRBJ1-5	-	TGTGCCAGCAGCGTAGGGATTAGCAATCAGCCCCAGCATTTT	CASSVGISNQPQHF
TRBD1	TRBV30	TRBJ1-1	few	TGTGCCTGGAGTTATGGACAGGGTGGCAACACTGAAGCTTTCTTT	CAWSYGQGGNTEAFF
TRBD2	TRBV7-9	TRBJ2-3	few	TGTGCCAGCAGCTTAGCCCTAGCGGGGGGGCCGACAGATACGCAGTATTTT	CASSLALAGGPTDTQYF
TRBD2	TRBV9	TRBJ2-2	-	TGTGCCAGCAGCGCTATGGGACTAGCGGGAGCAGGTACCGGGGAGCTGTTTTTT	CASSAMGLAGAGTGELFF
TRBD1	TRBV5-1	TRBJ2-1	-	TGCGCCAGCAGCTTGGGGTACAGGGGCAATGAGCAGTTCTTC	CASSLGYRGNEQFF
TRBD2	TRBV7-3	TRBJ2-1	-	TGTGCCAGCAGCTTAAATCTAGCGGGGGGCGTGAATGAGCAGTTCTTC	CASSLNLAGGVNEQFF
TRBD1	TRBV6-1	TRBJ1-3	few	TGTGCCAGCAGTGCGGGGACAGGGGGGAACGGAAACACCATATATTTT	CASSAGTGGNGNTIYF
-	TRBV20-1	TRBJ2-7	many	TGCAGTGCTAAGGGGGGGTACGGGAGCACGGCAGGGTCCTACGAGCAGTACTTC	CSAKGGYGSTAGSYEQYF
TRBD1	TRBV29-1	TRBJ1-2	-	TGCAGCGTTGGACAGGGGGCCGACTATGGCTACACCTTC	CSVGQGADYGYTF
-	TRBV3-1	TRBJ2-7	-	TGTGCCAGCAGATCGCTTCAGGGAATCGGCGAGCAGTACTTC	CASRSLQGIGEQYF
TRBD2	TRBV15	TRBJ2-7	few	TGTGCCACCAGCAGAGCTCCCAGCGGGGGGGCTTACGAGCAGTACTTC	CATSRAPSGGAYEQYF
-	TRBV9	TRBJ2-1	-	TGTGCCAGCAGCGTAGCAGATAACAATGAGCAGTTCTTC	CASSVADNNEQFF
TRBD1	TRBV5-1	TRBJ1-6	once	TGCGCCAGCTGCTTGGAGGGACAGGGAGGCTCACCCCTCCACTTT	CASCLEGQGGSPLHF